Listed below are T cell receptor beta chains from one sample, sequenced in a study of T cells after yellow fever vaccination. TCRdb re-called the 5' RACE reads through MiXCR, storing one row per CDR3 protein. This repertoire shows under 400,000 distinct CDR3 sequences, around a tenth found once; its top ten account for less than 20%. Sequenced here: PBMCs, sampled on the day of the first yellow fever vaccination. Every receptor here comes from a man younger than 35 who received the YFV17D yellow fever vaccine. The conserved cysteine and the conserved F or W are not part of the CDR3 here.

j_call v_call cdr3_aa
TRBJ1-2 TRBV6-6 ASSSGFNYGYT
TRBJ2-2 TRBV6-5 ASSYRQGNTGELF
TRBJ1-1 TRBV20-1 SASRTGRGTEAF
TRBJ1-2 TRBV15 ATSRQLGTGGAYYGYT
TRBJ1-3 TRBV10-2 ASTDRAGNTIY
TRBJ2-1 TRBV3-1 ASSQTGGFYNEQF
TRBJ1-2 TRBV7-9 ASSTDRLHGYT
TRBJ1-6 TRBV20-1 SARDPRAGSSPLH
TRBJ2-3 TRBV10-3 AISDGRGSDTQY
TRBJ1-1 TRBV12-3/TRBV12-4 ASSFPLSGTQNTEAF
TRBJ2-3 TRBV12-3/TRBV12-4 ASRGARAGTQY
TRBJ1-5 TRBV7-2 ASSFVGGMDQPQH
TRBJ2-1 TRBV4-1 ASSQGGLAGGPNEQF
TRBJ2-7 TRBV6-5 ASSYGGAYYEQY
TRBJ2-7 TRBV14 ASSQAADGDYEQY
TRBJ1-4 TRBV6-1 ASATGSATNEKLF
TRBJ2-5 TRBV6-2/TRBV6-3 ASNYQGQETQY
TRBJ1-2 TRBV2 ASTGANYGYT
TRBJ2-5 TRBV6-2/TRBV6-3 ASSPLGPETQY
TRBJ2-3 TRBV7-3 ASRGLTGVSSTDTQY
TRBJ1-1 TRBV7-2 ASSYLSVGTGGTEAF
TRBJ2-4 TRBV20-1 SARGTGVGGLAKNIQY
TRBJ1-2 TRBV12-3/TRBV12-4 ASSLLGNYGYT
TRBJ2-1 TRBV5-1 ASSLQGQGPGEQF
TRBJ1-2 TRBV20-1 SASVPYGYT
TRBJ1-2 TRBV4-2 ASSQEGQRGDYGYT
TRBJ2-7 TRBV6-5 ASSYPGQGLSYEQY
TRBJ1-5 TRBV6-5 ASSYKTGGNQPQH
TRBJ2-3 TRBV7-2 ASSLVWLAGRADTQY
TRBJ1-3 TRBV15 ATSRDRGSGNTIY
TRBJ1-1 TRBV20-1 SAADGMNTEAF
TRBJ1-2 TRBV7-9 ASSSTVTSWGGYT
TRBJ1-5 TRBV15 ATRKVAGNQPQH
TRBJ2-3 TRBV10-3 AIRRGASGDTDTQY
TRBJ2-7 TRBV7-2 ASSPRTGGVNEQY
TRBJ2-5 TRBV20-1 SARDPSGTGILETQY
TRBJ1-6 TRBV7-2 ASSLAVWGNNSPLH
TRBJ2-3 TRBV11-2 ASASGTGVSDTQY
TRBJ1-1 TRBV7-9 ASSAVWAGNTEAF
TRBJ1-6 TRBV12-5 ASAEQGPYNSPLH
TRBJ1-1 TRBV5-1 ASSRSQGATEAF
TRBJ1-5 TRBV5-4 ASSFGQEQPQH
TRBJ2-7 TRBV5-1 ASSLETVSSYEQY
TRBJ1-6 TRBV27 ASSLAGQGGSPLH
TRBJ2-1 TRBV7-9 ASSPFRGQANEQF
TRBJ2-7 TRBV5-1 ASSVRDPSYEQY
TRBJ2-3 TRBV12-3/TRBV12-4 ASSRDGRTDTQY
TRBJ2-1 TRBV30 AWISGVSSYNEQF
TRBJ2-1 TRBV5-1 ASSPLGGAFVEQF
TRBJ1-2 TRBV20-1 GQGMNYGST
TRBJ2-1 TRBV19 ASYSGNEQF
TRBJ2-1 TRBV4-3 ASSRAGESYNEQF
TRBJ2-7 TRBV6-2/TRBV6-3 ASTPGTRVYEQY
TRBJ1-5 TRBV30 AWRNAGRGQPQH
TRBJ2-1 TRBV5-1 ASSPVGGSNEQF
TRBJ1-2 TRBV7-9 ASRDGTGRFGYT
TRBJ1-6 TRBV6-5 ASSYQQSNSPLH